The 3 T cell receptor beta chains presented below share a single source sample, sequenced in a study of T cell responses to AZD1222 COVID-19 vaccine. The data were produced by immunoSEQ multiplex PCR, yet TCRdb's version contains in-frame clones alone and is incomplete. Among over 150,000 clones listed, 92% were seen once. The sample consisted of peripheral blood, taken on day 0 of MenACWY control vaccination. The source of these receptors is an adult in good health.

V gene TRBV20-1 combines with J gene TRBJ1-1; D is uncertain. Germline CDR1 is DFQATT and CDR2 is SNEGSKA (reference sequence). This CDR3 region has 13 residues. Trimming shortened V by 3 bases and J by 1 base, and 9 bases separated the two germline ends. CDR3 in DNA: TGCAGTGCTAGTAAGGCTGCGAACACTGAAGCTTTCTTT. Its translation: CSASKAANTEAFF.

The chain employs TRBV6-5 and TRBJ2-2; no reliable D call. Deletions cut 7 bases from V and 4 bases from J, with 13 bases between. Per the germline V gene, CDR1 is MNHEY and CDR2 is SVGAGI. The CDR3 covers 14 residues. The CDR3 DNA sequence: TGTGCCAGCACCGCTACCAGCCGCACCGGGGAGCTGTTTTTT. This encodes CASTATSRTGELFF.

This clone was seen only a few times. Additional DNA sequences in this sample encode the identical CDR3. The chain employs TRBV30 and TRBJ1-3; 7 bases map to TRBD1. Germline CDR1 reads GTSNPN; CDR2 reads SVGIG (reference sequence). This CDR3 contains 15 residues. V gave up 2 bases and J gave up 0 bases; unmatched junction bases: 4. The CDR3 bases are TGTGCCTGGAGTCGGGACAGCGGCTCTGGAAACACCATATATTTT. It specifies CAWSRDSGSGNTIYF.